This T cell receptor (beta chain) was sequenced during a study of response to subunit inactivated influenza vaccine. Only a few counts were recorded for this clonotype. TCRdb processed the RT-PCR reads anew with MiXCR; each CDR3 protein has one entry. The table has around 580,000 distinct CDR3 sequences, around 11% seen once. This receptor was identified in a man aged 50-60 years who received an inactivated influenza vaccine. The sequences come from PBMCs from blood, collected on the day of vaccination.

CDR3 amino acids: CASRHRADIQYF. Written as DNA, the CDR3 is TGCGCCAGCAGGCACAGGGCGGACATTCAGTACTTC. The chain couples TRBV10-2 to TRBJ2-4, with TRBD1 as a possible D gene (6 bases). V dropped 6 bases and J dropped 8 bases, with 11 bases sitting between them. The CDR3 runs 12 residues. CDR1 and CDR2 (germline): WSHSY, SAAADI.